These 29 T cell receptor beta chains were all obtained from the same sample, sequenced in a study of immune evolution from preneoplasia to lung adenocarcinoma. Repertoires were generated with immunoSEQ multiplex PCR, while TCRdb's copy carries only in-frame clones and drops some. This sample has around 5,000 clones, with 76% found just once. Sequenced input: FFPE minimally invasive lung adenocarcinoma tissue. Every receptor here comes from a person aged 70 to 80 with lung adenocarcinoma.

In its sample, this clone was seen a few times. The V call is TRBV28, the J call TRBJ1-6, with 8 positions matching TRBD1. This CDR3 is 14 amino acids long. CDR1 is MDHEN and CDR2 is SYDVKM in the germline V gene. V gave up 5 bases and J gave up 11 bases; unmatched junction bases: 8. The CDR3 loop reads CASSLRTGRAPLHF. Here the CDR3 DNA reads TGTGCCAGCAGTCTAAGGACAGGGCGGGCACCCCTCCACTTT.

The rearrangement links TRBV28 to TRBJ1-2, with 8 nucleotides matching TRBD1. The CDR3 sequence is 13 residues long. V was clipped by 6 bases and J by 5 bases; unmatched bases: 5. The V gene's germline CDR1 is MDHEN and CDR2 SYDVKM. In nucleotides, the CDR3 is TGTGCCAGCAGCCCGGACAGGGTGTATGGCTACACCTTC. Its translation is CASSPDRVYGYTF.

This chain joins TRBV29-1 and TRBJ1-1; 7 bases align to TRBD1. Germline V lookup: CDR1 SQVTM, CDR2 ANQGSEA. Trimming removed 1 base from V and 13 bases from J; junction bases left unmatched: 12. The CDR3 totals 13 residues. For the CDR3, the DNA is TGCAGCGTTGAAGCAGGACAGGTGACGATTGATTTCTTT. Its translation is CSVEAGQVTIDFF. The full variable domain, completed using reference TRBV29-1 and TRBJ1-1, is SAVISQKPSRDICQRGTSLTIQCQVDSQVTMMFWYRQQPGQSLTLIATANQGSEATYESGFVIDKFPISRPNLTFSTLTVSNMSPEDSSIYLCSVEAGQVTIDFFGQGTRLTVV.

This clone came up a few times. The chain joins TRBV6-1 to TRBJ2-5; the match to TRBD1 covers 8 bases. Germline assignment: CDR1 MNHNS and CDR2 SASEGT. The J segment lost 5 bases and the V segment lost 6 bases, leaving 11 bases of the junction unmatched. The CDR3 loop spans 15 amino acids. The CDR3, as DNA: TGTGCCAGCAGAGATCTTAGAGACAGGGGTGAGACCCAGTACTTC. Protein product: CASRDLRDRGETQYF.

The V gene is TRBV5-4, the J gene TRBJ1-4; no definite D call. V dropped 3 bases and J dropped 9 bases, with 12 bases sitting between them. This CDR3 comprises 13 residues. Germline CDR1 is SGHNT and CDR2 is YYREEE (reference sequence). The DNA of the CDR3 is TGTGCCAGCAGCTACGAGGATGGGCAAAAACTGTTTTTT. Translation gives CASSYEDGQKLFF.

V usage is TRBV6-1 and J usage is TRBJ2-7; D could derive from TRBD1 or TRBD2 (5 bases each). CDR3 size: 19 residues. Trimming took off 1 base at V and 4 bases at J, with 26 bases between the two ends. Germline V gene data show CDR1 as MNHNS and CDR2 as SASEGT. This CDR3 reads CASSEVVTRQGERDYEQYF. The CDR3 nucleotides are TGTGCCAGCAGTGAAGTGGTAACTAGGCAGGGAGAAAGGGATTACGAGCAGTACTTC.

This rearrangement joins TRBV2 to TRBJ2-5; 9 bases line up with TRBD2. The CDR3 extends over 14 amino acids. The trim removed 8 bases at V and 1 base at J, leaving 5 bases unmatched. In germline, CDR1 is SNHLY, CDR2 FYNNEI. This chain's CDR3 is CASGASGAQETQYF. CDR3 nucleotide sequence: TGTGCCAGCGGCGCTAGCGGGGCCCAAGAGACCCAGTACTTC.

The chain carries TRBV10-3 and TRBJ1-3; D uncertain. V lost 4 bases to trimming and J lost 4 bases, with 8 bases between them. Germline V gene sequence: CDR1 ENHRY, CDR2 SYGVKD. This CDR3 region has 13 residues. The CDR3 coding sequence is TGTGCCATCAGTGGGTCATTCGGAAACACCATATATTTT. This translates into CAISGSFGNTIYF.

The rearrangement uses TRBV9 and TRBJ1-1, with 7 bases matching TRBD1. The CDR3 is 13 amino acids. Germline V gene lookup returns CDR1 SGDLS and CDR2 YYNGEE. V shed 4 bases, J shed 8 bases, and the junction held 8 bases outside the gene matches. CDR3 sequence reads: CASSFETGTEAFF. CDR3 sequence (DNA): TGTGCCAGCAGCTTTGAGACAGGGACGGAAGCTTTCTTT.

This clone was observed a few times. The chain has TRBV5-1 and TRBJ2-7, with 7 bases that match TRBD1. CDR1 is SGHRS, CDR2 YFSETQ, per germline. This CDR3 comprises 15 residues. V lost 0 bases to trimming and J lost 7 bases; unmatched junction nucleotides: 10. The CDR3 nucleotides are TGCGCCAGCAGCTTGGCTGGGACAGAGTACGAAGAGCAGTACTTC. It yields the protein CASSLAGTEYEEQYF.

V is TRBV28 and J is TRBJ1-1, with TRBD1 as a possible D gene (6 bases). V lost 6 bases, J lost 1 base, and 9 bases lay in between. CDR1 and CDR2 (germline): MDHEN, SYDVKM. The CDR3 sequence is 13 residues long. The CDR3 DNA reads as TGTGCCAGCAGGTGGACAGCGAACACTGAAGCTTTCTTT. This codes for CASRWTANTEAFF.

V and J are TRBV29-1 and TRBJ2-3; either TRBD1 or TRBD2 may supply D (5 bases each). The V gene's germline CDR1 is SQVTM and CDR2 ANQGSEA. V shed 3 bases and J shed 3 bases, with 19 bases lying between them. The CDR3 loop spans 16 amino acids. CDR3 nucleotide sequence: TGCAGCGTTGAGCACCGGGACCCCCCGAGGACAGATACGCAGTATTTT. Translation: CSVEHRDPPRTDTQYF.

The V gene is TRBV9, the J gene TRBJ1-2; D unresolved. Trimming cost V 3 bases and J 4 bases, with 19 bases left between them. This CDR3 has 16 amino acids. CDR1 SGDLS and CDR2 YYNGEE come from the germline V gene. The CDR3 nucleotides are TGTGCCAGCAGCGCTCGGACGAAGGCTGAGGGCTATGGCTACACCTTC. It yields the protein CASSARTKAEGYGYTF.

The chain links TRBV28 to TRBJ1-1; D is possibly TRBD1 (5 bases). This CDR3 spans 14 amino acids. Between the trimmed V and J ends, which lost 3 bases and 0 bases, there was a span of 8 bases. The germline gives CDR1 MDHEN, CDR2 SYDVKM. The CDR3 DNA reads TGTGCCAGCAGTTTGGCAGGGATGAACACTGAAGCTTTCTTT. Residues: CASSLAGMNTEAFF.

This clone was seen only a few times. The chain is built from TRBV2 and TRBJ2-2; D is unresolved. This CDR3 has 14 amino acids. V lost 2 bases and J lost 0, with 4 bases in between. CDR1 and CDR2 from the germline V gene are SNHLY and FYNNEI. The CDR3 bases are TGTGCCAGCAGTGAACTAGCGAACACCGGGGAGCTGTTTTTT. It encodes CASSELANTGELFF.

The CDR3 sequence is CACQSTYNSPLHF. The DNA for the CDR3 is TGTGCCTGCCAATCCACCTATAATTCACCCCTCCACTTT. The J gene is TRBJ1-6, the V gene TRBV30, with D uncertain. This CDR3 is built from 13 residues. V was shortened by 6 bases and J by 2 bases, with 8 bases between the two germline ends. The germline CDR1 and CDR2 sequences are GTSNPN and SVGIG (reference sequence).

The chain has TRBV5-5 and TRBJ1-6; maybe TRBD1 (5 bases). This CDR3 has 15 amino acids. V was pared by 5 bases and J by 1 base, with 10 bases between. Germline V CDR1 and CDR2: SGHKS, YYEKEE (reference sequence). DNA for the CDR3: TGTGCCAGCAGTAATGGGGGGTCCTATAATTCACCCCTCCACTTT. Residues: CASSNGGSYNSPLHF.

This clone was picked up one time. Distinct nucleotide sequences in the sample also encode this CDR3. The V call is TRBV30, the J call TRBJ1-6; no firm D call. Germline CDR1 and CDR2: GTSNPN and SVGIG (reference sequence). The CDR3 is 15 amino acids. Trimming stripped 0 bases from V and 5 bases from J, with 11 bases between. The chain's CDR3 is CAWSVRGLNNSPLHF. The CDR3 region has the DNA TGTGCCTGGAGTGTACGTGGCCTGAATAATTCACCCCTCCACTTT.

This sequence joins TRBV12-5 and TRBJ1-1; D is undetermined. From germline, CDR1 is LGHNT and CDR2 FRNRAP. Trimming left V 2 bases short and J 1 base short, with 11 bases between. The CDR3 length is 15 residues. The CDR3 nucleotides read TGTGCTAGTGGTTTGTCCCTCATGGGGAACACTGAAGCTTTCTTT. It codes for CASGLSLMGNTEAFF.

This clone was recorded once. This chain uses TRBV4-3 with TRBJ2-5, with TRBD1 as a possible D gene (5 bases). The V end was cut by 0 bases, the J end by 4 bases, with 12 bases between. This CDR3 has 15 residues. Germline V gives CDR1 LGHNA, CDR2 YSLEER. In nucleotides, the CDR3 is TGCGCCAGCAGCCAAGATGCCAGGGTGGGAGAGACCCAGTACTTC. This translates into CASSQDARVGETQYF.

The chain has TRBV27 and TRBJ1-5, with a tentative D call TRBD1 (5 bases). This CDR3 is 17 amino acids long. Germline-derived CDR1 and CDR2 are MNHEY and SMNVEV (reference sequence). Trimming took off 5 bases at V and 0 bases at J, with 17 bases between the two ends. For the CDR3, the DNA is TGTGCCAGCAGTCCCCTCCCTTTAGGGACTAGCAATCAGCCCCAGCATTTT. Its translation: CASSPLPLGTSNQPQHF.

The chain has TRBV7-6 and TRBJ2-1; D is undetermined. Germline loops: CDR1 SGHVS, CDR2 FNYEAQ. Trimming removed 1 base at V and 0 bases at J, with 13 bases between. The CDR3 covers 17 residues. The CDR3 nucleotides are TGTGCCAGCAGCTTAGGTATCGGGCCCAGCTCCTACAATGAGCAGTTCTTC. Its protein product is CASSLGIGPSSYNEQFF.

The chain carries TRBV10-3 and TRBJ2-6; perhaps TRBD1 as D (7 bases). Per the germline V gene, CDR1 is ENHRY and CDR2 is SYGVKD. The length of the CDR3 is 15 residues. V lost 5 bases, J lost 2 bases, and 10 bases lay in between. The CDR3: CAISTGEAGANVLTF. The DNA of the CDR3 is TGTGCCATCAGTACAGGGGAGGCTGGGGCCAACGTCCTGACTTTC.

The chain has TRBV23-1 and TRBJ1-5; 7 bases match TRBD1. TRBV23-1 is given ORF status, its function remaining uncertain. V dropped 3 bases and J dropped 1; count of bases not matched to a gene: 12. This CDR3 spans 18 amino acids. CDR3 DNA sequence: TGCGCCAGCAGTCATAGCCAGACAGGGAGGAAAAGCAATCAGCCCCAGCATTTT. This gives the protein CASSHSQTGRKSNQPQHF.

The CDR3 bases are TGTGCCAGCAGCTTGGATTCGGTGGGGCAGTACCAAGAGACCCAGTACTTC. Protein sequence: CASSLDSVGQYQETQYF. The V call is TRBV5-6, the J call TRBJ2-5; TRBD1 is a possible D gene (5 bases). V was pared by 0 bases and J by 0 bases, with 15 bases between. This CDR3 is built from 17 residues. Germline V gene lookup returns CDR1 SGHDT and CDR2 YYEEEE.

The V call is TRBV30, the J call TRBJ2-3; D uncertain. Germline loops: CDR1 GTSNPN, CDR2 SVGIG (reference sequence). The CDR3 runs to 14 residues. V gave up 4 bases and J gave up 6 bases, with 17 bases separating them. CDR3 loop: CAWKRLIGRDTQYF. In nucleotides, the CDR3 is TGTGCCTGGAAACGGCTAATAGGCAGGGATACGCAGTATTTT.

The chain is built from TRBV7-2 and TRBJ2-7; 7 nucleotides agree with TRBD1. V dropped 8 bases and J dropped 0; count of bases not matched to a gene: 7. CDR3 length: 14 residues. Germline values: CDR1 SGHTA, CDR2 FQGNSA. The CDR3 DNA sequence: TGTGCCAGCGGAAGGGACAGTTTCTCCTACGAGCAGTACTTC. The encoded protein is CASGRDSFSYEQYF.

The V and J genes are TRBV9 and TRBJ2-7; D uncertain. V gave up 0 bases and J gave up 0 bases, with 7 bases separating them. From germline, CDR1 is SGDLS and CDR2 YYNGEE. CDR3 length: 14 residues. The CDR3 DNA sequence: TGTGCCAGCAGCGTAGCTGCCAACTCCTACGAGCAGTACTTC. Its protein product is CASSVAANSYEQYF.

In this sample, this clone turned up a few times. This chain joins TRBV4-2 and TRBJ2-7, with a weak D call TRBD2 (6 bases). V lost 0 bases, J lost 2 bases, and 14 bases lay in between. This CDR3 is built from 16 residues. Germline-derived CDR1 and CDR2 are LGHNA and YNFKEQ. Here the CDR3 DNA reads TGTGCCAGCAGCCAAGACGGCGGGGTTGAGACCTACGAGCAGTACTTC. It translates to CASSQDGGVETYEQYF.